The 15 T cell receptor beta chains in this list originate from one sample, sequenced in a study of spatial heterogeneity in lung cancer. MiXCR, run by TCRdb on the 5' RACE reads, gives a single entry per CDR3 protein. The top ten hold 25% to 35% of the sample, which has around 29,000 distinct CDR3 sequences, 8.5% to 12% seen once. Time point specified: blood at routine non-recurrence follow-up after resection. The specimen comprised PBMCs, sampled at follow-up. Receptors originate from a female donor with early-stage non-small cell lung cancer.

This clonotype has just a few counts. The rearrangement joins TRBV5-1 to TRBJ2-5, with D uncertain. Germline loops: CDR1 SGHRS, CDR2 YFSETQ. This CDR3 region has 14 residues. Trimming shortened V by 4 bases and J by 0 bases, and 10 bases separated the two germline ends. CDR3 sequence reads: CASSPQSHQETQYF. The CDR3 DNA sequence: TGCGCCAGCAGCCCCCAGAGTCACCAAGAGACCCAGTACTTC.

In this sample, this clonotype turned up many times. The V and J genes are TRBV5-1 and TRBJ1-6; perhaps TRBD1 as D (5 bases). The CDR3 covers 15 residues. CDR1 is SGHRS and CDR2 is YFSETQ in the germline V gene. V lost 0 bases and J 7 bases, leaving 11 bases between the germline ends. CDR3 nucleotides: TGCGCCAGCAGCTTGGAGGCCAGGGTAAATTCACCCCTCCACTTT. Translation: CASSLEARVNSPLHF.

This clonotype was counted ten times or more. V usage is TRBV29-1 and J usage is TRBJ2-6; D uncertain. The length of the CDR3 is 12 residues. Looked up from germline, CDR1 is SQVTM and CDR2 is ANQGSEA. V lost 4 bases and J 3 bases, leaving 4 bases between the germline ends. Here the CDR3 reads CSVADGANVLTF. Here the CDR3 DNA reads TGCAGCGTTGCAGATGGGGCCAACGTCCTGACTTTC.

The chain links TRBV19 to TRBJ2-2, with TRBD2 matching over 12 bases. CDR3 length: 17 amino acids. Germline V gives CDR1 LNHDA, CDR2 SQIVND (reference sequence). Trimming took 4 bases from V and 2 from J; bases not matched to a gene: 5. The CDR3 is CASSTTSGGANTGELFF. The DNA of the CDR3 is TGTGCCAGTAGTACGACTAGCGGGGGCGCCAACACCGGGGAGCTGTTTTTT.

This clonotype has a handful of counts. The rearrangement uses TRBV27 and TRBJ2-1; D assignment may be TRBD1 or TRBD2 (5 bases each). V shed 2 bases and J shed 5 bases, with 16 bases lying between them. There are 16 residues in the CDR3. CDR1 and CDR2 (germline): MNHEY, SMNVEV (reference sequence). CDR3 residues: CASSLPRGSPHNEQFF. In nucleotides, the CDR3 is TGTGCCAGCAGTTTACCCCGGGGCTCCCCTCACAATGAGCAGTTCTTC.

In this sample, this clonotype turned up many times. The V call is TRBV7-8, the J call TRBJ2-1; 11 bases agree with TRBD2. The CDR3 spans 16 residues. V shed 1 base, J shed 8 bases, and the junction held 7 bases outside the gene matches. CDR1 is SGHVS, CDR2 FQNEAQ, per germline. The CDR3 nucleotides are TGTGCCAGCAGCTTAGTGGCTAGCGGGGGGAAAGATGAGCAGTTCTTC. This translates into CASSLVASGGKDEQFF.

This clonotype was detected ten times or more. The V call is TRBV18, the J call TRBJ1-4, with D perhaps matching TRBD1 (5 bases). The CDR3 is made up of 16 amino acids. Trimming took 0 bases from V and 4 from J, leaving 12 bases between them. Germline V gives CDR1 KGHSH, CDR2 LQKENI. Here the CDR3 reads CASSPPVTAGNEKLFF. The CDR3 coding sequence is TGTGCCAGCTCACCACCGGTGACAGCGGGTAATGAAAAACTGTTTTTT. The variable domain in full, completed from reference TRBV18 and TRBJ1-4, reads NAGVMQNPRHLVRRRGQEARLRCSPMKGHSHVYWYRQLPEEGLKFMVYLQKENIIDESGMPKERFSAEFPKEGPSILRIQQVVRGDSAAYFCASSPPVTAGNEKLFFGSGTQLSVL.

The sample holds many counts of this clonotype. The chain carries TRBV3-1 and TRBJ2-1, with D possibly being TRBD1 (6 bases). The CDR3 covers 17 residues. Per germline, CDR1 LGHDT and CDR2 YNNKEL (reference sequence). The V and J ends lost 0 bases and 4 bases respectively, with 16 bases between them. The CDR3 DNA sequence: TGTGCCAGCAGCCAAGATTTCCAGGGGTCGAAATACAATGAGCAGTTCTTC. Amino acid sequence: CASSQDFQGSKYNEQFF.

This clonotype has at least ten counts. The J gene is TRBJ2-2, the V gene TRBV11-2, with D possibly TRBD2 on 6 matching bases. V was trimmed by 3 bases and J by 4 bases, leaving 9 bases between them. There are 14 residues in the CDR3. Germline loops: CDR1 SGHAT, CDR2 FQNNGV. The CDR3 loop is CASSFSGITGELFF. The CDR3 nucleotides read TGTGCCAGCAGCTTTAGCGGTATCACCGGGGAGCTGTTTTTT.

The chain joins TRBV4-1 to TRBJ1-2; TRBD1 aligns across 8 bases. The CDR3 extends over 16 amino acids. Unmatched junction bases numbered 11, after V lost 1 base and J lost 7 bases. Germline V lookup: CDR1 MGHRA, CDR2 YSYEKL. The CDR3 nucleotides read TGCGCCAGCAGCCAAGGTGGACAGGGCCGGGCTGGTGGCTACACCTTC. Its translation is CASSQGGQGRAGGYTF.

Many counts were recorded for this clonotype. V and J are TRBV11-1 and TRBJ2-1; 10 nucleotides align to TRBD2. With V trimmed by 6 bases and J by 6 bases, 11 bases remained unmatched. Germline V CDR1 and CDR2: SGHAT, FQDESV (reference sequence). This CDR3 spans 16 amino acids. CDR3 sequence (DNA): TGTGCCAGCAGTGTAGCGGGGGGCGCGATGGCCAATGAGCAGTTCTTC. Translation gives CASSVAGGAMANEQFF. Based on the CDR3 plus reference TRBV11-1 and TRBJ2-1, the full variable domain is EAEVAQSPRYKITEKSQAVAFWCDPISGHATLYWYRQILGQGPELLVQFQDESVVDDSQLPKDRFSAERLKGVDSTLKIQPAELGDSAMYLCASSVAGGAMANEQFFGPGTRLTVL.

This clonotype appeared a few times. V gene TRBV4-1 combines with J gene TRBJ2-7; TRBD1 might be the D (6 bases). Trimming removed 0 bases from V and 3 bases from J, with 9 bases in between. The CDR3 runs 14 residues. Germline CDR1 reads MGHRA; CDR2 reads YSYEKL. CDR3 sequence reads: CASSQDTGNYEQYF. CDR3 nucleotide sequence: TGCGCCAGCAGCCAAGATACAGGGAACTACGAGCAGTACTTC.

This clonotype was seen ten or more times. For the CDR3, the DNA is TGTGCCAGCCAACAGGGTTACTCCTACGAGCAGTACTTC. It yields the protein CASQQGYSYEQYF. The gene calls are TRBV7-8 and TRBJ2-7; maybe TRBD1 (6 bases). Trimming removed 8 bases from V and 0 bases from J, with 11 bases in between. Germline values: CDR1 SGHVS, CDR2 FQNEAQ. The CDR3 length is 13 residues.

A word on this clonotype: Sequence at one end of the junction differs from germline and may be a read error. The CDR3 here is CSATGPGGGGF. The CDR3 DNA sequence: TGCAGCGCCACTGGCCCGGGCGGAGGAGGCTTT. The chain recombines TRBV29-1 with TRBJ1-1; D uncertain. Germline CDR1 reads SQVTM; CDR2 reads ANQGSEA. The CDR3 is 11 amino acids.

This clonotype was seen more than once but under ten times. The chain links TRBV29-1 to TRBJ2-1, with D perhaps TRBD2 (5 bases). V was clipped by 4 bases and J by 12 bases, with 13 bases between them. The CDR3 is made up of 11 amino acids. The germline gives CDR1 SQVTM, CDR2 ANQGSEA. The chain's CDR3 is CSVGEAERQFF. The DNA of the CDR3 is TGCAGCGTTGGGGAAGCGGAACGGCAGTTCTTC.